This T cell receptor (beta chain) derives from a study of T cell changes during pregnancy in multiple sclerosis. Profiled with immunoSEQ multiplex PCR; TCRdb holds only in-frame clones, not every one. Of 40,000 to 60,000 clones in the sample, 80% to 95% were seen once. CDR1 is SEHNR, CDR2 FQNEAQ, per germline (reference sequence). The CDR3 contains 13 residues. The V end lost 8 bases, the J end lost 0 bases, and 10 bases lay between the germline ends. This clone was detected only a few times. The V gene is TRBV7-9, the J gene TRBJ1-1; possibly TRBD1 for D (5 bases). The clonotype comes from a female donor with multiple sclerosis, enrolled in a pregnancy study. The sample here was CD4+ T cells from peripheral blood mononuclear cells, taken in the third trimester of pregnancy. The CDR3, as DNA: TGTGCCAGCTCAGGGAAATTGAACACTGAAGCTTTCTTT. It specifies CASSGKLNTEAFF.